This passage covers 27 T cell receptor beta chains from one sample sequenced in a study of post-analysis software for immune sequencing data (dated by TCRdb to the mid-2010s). The paper's findings and limits, for the study overall: Significantly higher frequencies in patients than in controls were found for roughly 5 TRBV segments, including TRBV5-6, TRBV5-1 and TRBV20-1.

These TCRs' antigens remain unknown. The library came from PCR. Sequenced on an Illumina HiSeq 2500. Unique molecular identifiers were incorporated into TCR beta cDNA libraries to reduce PCR and sequencing biases. In TCRdb, the public reads were trimmed at Q25 with fastp and aligned with MiXCR, with productive beta chains retained. All rows with the same CDR3 protein become a single entry with the most common DNA and genes. For this sample the table gives hundreds of thousands of distinct CDR3 sequences, of which 55% to 70% were detected only once. Together, the top ten hold approximately 11% of the sample. The specimen sequenced was blood. The origin of the receptors is a girl aged 2 to 9 with multiple sclerosis.

The chain combines TRBV7-2 with TRBJ2-1; perhaps TRBD1 as D (5 bases). The CDR3 totals 18 residues. The ends were cut back, 7 bases at V and 0 bases at J, with 22 bases in the middle. Germline lookup yields CDR1 SGHTA and CDR2 FQGNSA. The chain's CDR3 is CASNFYPRVMSSYNEQFF. The CDR3 region has the DNA TGTGCCAGCAACTTTTACCCCAGGGTCATGAGCTCCTACAATGAGCAGTTCTTC.

V usage is TRBV12-3 or TRBV12-4 and J usage is TRBJ1-5; D uncertain. This CDR3 comprises 15 residues. V was pared by 6 bases and J by 5 bases, with 17 bases between. CDR3 residues: CASSSTDDGYQPQHF. CDR3 nucleotide sequence: TGTGCCAGCAGCTCCACTGACGACGGCTATCAGCCCCAGCATTTT.

The rearrangement joins TRBV12-3 or TRBV12-4 to TRBJ2-1; 11 positions match TRBD1. V dropped 5 bases and J dropped 9; count of bases not matched to a gene: 9. The CDR3 has 15 residues. The CDR3 DNA reads TGTGCCAGCAGTCCCTGGACAGGGGGCCGTTCTGAGCAGTTCTTC. It translates to CASSPWTGGRSEQFF.

This chain uses TRBV20-1 with TRBJ2-1; 9 bases are shared with TRBD2. The junction had 12 bases not matched to a gene; V was cut back by 5 bases and J by 10 bases. CDR3 length equals 14 residues. Germline V gene data show CDR1 as DFQATT and CDR2 as SNEGSKA (reference sequence). CDR3: CSAANPGLAMEQFF. The CDR3 DNA reads as TGCAGTGCTGCCAACCCGGGACTAGCAATGGAGCAGTTCTTC.

The J gene is TRBJ2-4, the V gene TRBV6-2 or TRBV6-3; 14 bases line up with TRBD2. CDR3 length equals 15 residues. The germline gives CDR1 MNHEY, CDR2 SVGEGT. V shed 6 bases and J 14 bases; nucleotides not matched to a gene: 12. CDR3 bases: TGTGCCAGCAGCAGGCTGGGGACTAGCGGGAGCGGAGAGTACTTC. The encoded protein is CASSRLGTSGSGEYF.

To note about this clonotype: The junction departs from the called germline gene at one end, perhaps through a read error. The genes are TRBV7-7 and TRBJ2-1; tentatively, D is TRBD2 (5 bases). CDR3 length: 16 amino acids. CDR1 SSHAT and CDR2 FNYEAQ come from the germline V gene (reference sequence). This CDR3 is CASSSRPGLPYNEQFF. The DNA of the CDR3 is TGTGCTAGCAGCTCCCGGCCGGGATTACCCTACAATGAGCAGTTCTTC.

This clonotype was observed a single time. The chain is built from TRBV5-1 and TRBJ1-5, with TRBD1 as a possible D gene (5 bases). This CDR3 has 13 amino acids. V lost 3 bases to trimming and J lost 5 bases, with 9 bases between them. The germline V gene has CDR1 SGHRS and CDR2 YFSETQ. The CDR3 region is CASSYLGDQPQHF. CDR3 nucleotide sequence: TGCGCCAGCAGCTATTTAGGGGATCAGCCCCAGCATTTT.

The chain combines TRBV2 with TRBJ2-5; 7 nucleotides agree with TRBD1. Germline values: CDR1 SNHLY, CDR2 FYNNEI. V lost 9 bases and J lost 0; bases outside the gene matches: 10. The length of the CDR3 is 15 residues. The CDR3 sequence: CASTKDRPYQETQYF. The CDR3 DNA reads as TGTGCCAGTACGAAGGACAGGCCCTACCAAGAGACCCAGTACTTC.

This clonotype was seen only a few times. The chain combines TRBV27 with TRBJ2-5; D is ambiguous. V gave up 3 bases and J gave up 5 bases, with 7 bases separating them. CDR1 is MNHEY and CDR2 is SMNVEV in the germline V gene (reference sequence). The CDR3 length is 12 residues. CDR3 in DNA: TGTGCCAGCAGTTTTTTTGGGGAGACCCAGTACTTC. Amino acid sequence: CASSFFGETQYF.

CDR3 protein: CAIPGQGGGYTF. The CDR3 region has the DNA TGTGCCATACCGGGACAGGGTGGCGGCTACACCTTC. The chain joins TRBV10-3 to TRBJ1-2; the match to TRBD1 covers 9 bases. The CDR3 has 12 amino acids. Germline V gives CDR1 ENHRY, CDR2 SYGVKD. V lost 9 bases and J lost 8; bases outside the gene matches: 7.

The V and J genes are TRBV6-2 or TRBV6-3 and TRBJ2-7, with D possibly being TRBD1 or TRBD2 (6 bases each). TRBJ2-5 explains the end of the DNA better; the J call may be wrong. The V gene's germline CDR1 is MNHEY and CDR2 SVGEGT. This CDR3 has 15 amino acids. This CDR3 reads CASSYIRGLGETQYF. DNA for the CDR3: TGTGCCAGCAGTTACATCCGGGGGCTCGGGGAGACCCAGTACTTC.

This chain uses TRBV12-3 or TRBV12-4 with TRBJ2-1; 11 bases align to TRBD1. The CDR3 extends over 15 amino acids. J lost 8 bases, V lost 4 bases, and 7 bases had no gene match. CDR3 residues: CASSSGTGGGDEQFF. CDR3 bases: TGTGCCAGCAGTTCCGGGACAGGGGGTGGGGATGAGCAGTTCTTC.

The sample holds one count of this clonotype. The V and J genes are TRBV5-1 and TRBJ2-5, with 11 positions matching TRBD2. The germline V gene encodes CDR1 SGHRS and CDR2 YFSETQ. V lost 4 bases, J lost 4 bases, and 24 bases stayed unmatched. The CDR3 covers 21 residues. The CDR3 region has the DNA TGCGCCAGCAGCCCAGGAGGGTCGGGTCCCACTAGCGGGAGAGTTGGAGAGACCCAGTACTTC. Protein: CASSPGGSGPTSGRVGETQYF. Combining the CDR3 with reference TRBV5-1 and TRBJ2-5 gives the whole variable domain KAGVTQTPRYLIKTRGQQVTLSCSPISGHRSVSWYQQTPGQGLQFLFEYFSETQRNKGNFPGRFSGRQFSNSRSEMNVSTLELGDSALYLCASSPGGSGPTSGRVGETQYFGPGTRLLVL.

This clonotype showed up just a few times. The gene calls are TRBV12-3 or TRBV12-4 and TRBJ1-5, with D unresolved. This CDR3 is built from 13 residues. Between the trimmed V and J ends, which lost 1 base and 5 bases, there was a span of 6 bases. DNA for the CDR3: TGTGCCAGCAGTTTAGGCATTGATCAGCCCCAGCATTTT. Its protein product is CASSLGIDQPQHF.

The V gene is TRBV20-1, the J gene TRBJ1-2; D unresolved. The CDR3 length is 13 residues. V was shortened by 3 bases and J by 3 bases, with 11 bases between the two germline ends. CDR1 and CDR2 from the germline V gene are DFQATT and SNEGSKA (reference sequence). Here the CDR3 DNA reads TGCAGTGCTAGGGTAGAGGGCCACTATGGCTACACCTTC. Translation gives CSARVEGHYGYTF.

The chain has TRBV2 and TRBJ2-5; D perhaps matches TRBD2 (5 bases). The CDR3 extends over 15 amino acids. Germline CDR1 SNHLY, CDR2 FYNNEI. V lost 7 bases to trimming and J lost 5 bases, with 20 bases between them. In DNA, the CDR3 is TGTGCCAGCAAAATCGCGGGCCTAATAATGGAGACCCAGTACTTC. Translated: CASKIAGLIMETQYF.

This clonotype has only a few counts. V is TRBV20-1 and J is TRBJ2-1; maybe TRBD2 (6 bases). Trimming left V 3 bases short and J 9 bases short, with 15 bases between. Germline CDR1 reads DFQATT; CDR2 reads SNEGSKA (reference sequence). This CDR3 has 13 residues. CDR3 in amino acids: CSASAGPLGEQFF. In nucleotides, the CDR3 is TGCAGTGCTAGCGCGGGGCCCCTCGGTGAGCAGTTCTTC.

This clonotype was seen a handful of times. The chain uses TRBV6-2 or TRBV6-3 and TRBJ2-1; 8 nucleotides match TRBD1. Trimming at V came to 8 bases and at J to 3 bases, leaving 30 bases not matched to a gene. CDR3 length: 22 residues. Germline V gene data show CDR1 as MNHEY and CDR2 as SVGEGT. The chain's CDR3 is CASQLFNPLTSPDRARYNEQFF. In nucleotides, the CDR3 is TGTGCCAGCCAGCTGTTCAATCCGCTCACATCTCCGGACAGGGCTCGCTACAATGAGCAGTTCTTC.

This clonotype was seen at least ten times. J is TRBJ2-5 and V is TRBV12-3 or TRBV12-4; D perhaps matches TRBD1 (5 bases). V dropped 3 bases and J dropped 1 base, with 6 bases sitting between them. This CDR3 has 13 amino acids. The CDR3 reads CASSFRGQETQYF. The CDR3 region has the DNA TGTGCCAGCAGTTTTAGGGGCCAAGAGACCCAGTACTTC.

The chain couples TRBV20-1 to TRBJ2-3, with 7 bases that match TRBD1. CDR3 length equals 13 residues. CDR1 is DFQATT and CDR2 is SNEGSKA in the germline V gene (reference sequence). The CDR3 region has the DNA TGCAGCCCTAGAAAGGGGGCAGGGGATACGCAGTATTTT. It yields the protein CSPRKGAGDTQYF.

This clonotype was observed a handful of times. The rearrangement uses TRBV9 and TRBJ1-2, with D maybe TRBD1 (5 bases). V shed 3 bases and J shed 5 bases, with 11 bases lying between them. The CDR3 has 13 residues. CDR1 is SGDLS, CDR2 YYNGEE, per germline. This chain's CDR3 is CASSAREGYGYTF. The CDR3 nucleotides are TGTGCCAGCAGCGCGAGGGAGGGGTATGGCTACACCTTC. The variable domain in full, with the rest retrieved from reference TRBV9 and TRBJ1-2, is DSGVTQTPKHLITATGQRVTLRCSPRSGDLSVYWYQQSLDQGLQFLIQYYNGEERAKGNILERFSAQQFPDLHSELNLSSLELGDSALYFCASSAREGYGYTFGSGTRLTVV.

This sequence joins TRBV29-1 and TRBJ1-5; D possibly corresponds to TRBD1 (5 bases). This CDR3 has 12 amino acids. Trimming stripped 6 bases from V and 1 base from J, with 7 bases between. Germline V gene sequence: CDR1 SQVTM, CDR2 ANQGSEA. The CDR3 loop reads CSVTESNQPQHF. In DNA, the CDR3 is TGCAGCGTGACAGAGAGCAATCAGCCCCAGCATTTT.

The V and J genes are TRBV5-1 and TRBJ1-2, with TRBD1 identical over 11 bases. Germline CDR1 reads SGHRS; CDR2 reads YFSETQ. CDR3 size: 16 residues. V dropped 0 bases and J dropped 4; count of bases not matched to a gene: 5. The CDR3 coding sequence is TGCGCCAGCAGCTTGGGTCGGACAGGGGGCGGCTATGGCTACACCTTC. Encoded protein: CASSLGRTGGGYGYTF.

The chain combines TRBV4-3 with TRBJ2-1, with TRBD1 identical over 7 bases. CDR1 is LGHNA, CDR2 YSLEER, per germline. This CDR3 is 21 amino acids long. The V gene end was trimmed by 3 bases and the J gene end by 4 bases; junction bases not matched to a gene: 24. The CDR3 region is CASSHDLSPDIAGTAYNEQFF. The CDR3 nucleotides are TGCGCCAGCAGCCACGACCTAAGTCCCGATATAGCCGGGACAGCTTACAATGAGCAGTTCTTC.

The chain links TRBV10-1 to TRBJ2-7; D possibly corresponds to TRBD2 (5 bases). V lost 5 bases and J lost 2, with 13 bases in between. Germline V lookup: CDR1 WNHNN, CDR2 SYGVQD (reference sequence). This CDR3 region has 14 residues. CDR3 sequence reads: CASSTSGTAYEQYF. Written as DNA, the CDR3 is TGCGCCAGCAGTACATCGGGAACAGCCTACGAGCAGTACTTC.

This clonotype has only a few counts. This chain joins TRBV29-1 and TRBJ2-3; D remains ambiguous. Trimming left V 2 bases short and J 5 bases short, with 8 bases between. The length of the CDR3 is 12 residues. The germline V gene has CDR1 SQVTM and CDR2 ANQGSEA. The CDR3 DNA follows: TGCAGCGTTGAACAGGCAAGAGATACGCAGTATTTT. This translates into CSVEQARDTQYF.

This chain joins TRBV30 and TRBJ1-2; 9 bases agree with TRBD1. In germline, CDR1 is GTSNPN, CDR2 SVGIG (reference sequence). This CDR3 spans 14 amino acids. Unmatched junction bases numbered 10, after V lost 3 bases and J lost 8 bases. This chain's CDR3 is CAWRYRDRALGYTF. The CDR3 DNA reads TGTGCCTGGAGGTACCGGGACAGGGCCTTAGGCTACACCTTC.